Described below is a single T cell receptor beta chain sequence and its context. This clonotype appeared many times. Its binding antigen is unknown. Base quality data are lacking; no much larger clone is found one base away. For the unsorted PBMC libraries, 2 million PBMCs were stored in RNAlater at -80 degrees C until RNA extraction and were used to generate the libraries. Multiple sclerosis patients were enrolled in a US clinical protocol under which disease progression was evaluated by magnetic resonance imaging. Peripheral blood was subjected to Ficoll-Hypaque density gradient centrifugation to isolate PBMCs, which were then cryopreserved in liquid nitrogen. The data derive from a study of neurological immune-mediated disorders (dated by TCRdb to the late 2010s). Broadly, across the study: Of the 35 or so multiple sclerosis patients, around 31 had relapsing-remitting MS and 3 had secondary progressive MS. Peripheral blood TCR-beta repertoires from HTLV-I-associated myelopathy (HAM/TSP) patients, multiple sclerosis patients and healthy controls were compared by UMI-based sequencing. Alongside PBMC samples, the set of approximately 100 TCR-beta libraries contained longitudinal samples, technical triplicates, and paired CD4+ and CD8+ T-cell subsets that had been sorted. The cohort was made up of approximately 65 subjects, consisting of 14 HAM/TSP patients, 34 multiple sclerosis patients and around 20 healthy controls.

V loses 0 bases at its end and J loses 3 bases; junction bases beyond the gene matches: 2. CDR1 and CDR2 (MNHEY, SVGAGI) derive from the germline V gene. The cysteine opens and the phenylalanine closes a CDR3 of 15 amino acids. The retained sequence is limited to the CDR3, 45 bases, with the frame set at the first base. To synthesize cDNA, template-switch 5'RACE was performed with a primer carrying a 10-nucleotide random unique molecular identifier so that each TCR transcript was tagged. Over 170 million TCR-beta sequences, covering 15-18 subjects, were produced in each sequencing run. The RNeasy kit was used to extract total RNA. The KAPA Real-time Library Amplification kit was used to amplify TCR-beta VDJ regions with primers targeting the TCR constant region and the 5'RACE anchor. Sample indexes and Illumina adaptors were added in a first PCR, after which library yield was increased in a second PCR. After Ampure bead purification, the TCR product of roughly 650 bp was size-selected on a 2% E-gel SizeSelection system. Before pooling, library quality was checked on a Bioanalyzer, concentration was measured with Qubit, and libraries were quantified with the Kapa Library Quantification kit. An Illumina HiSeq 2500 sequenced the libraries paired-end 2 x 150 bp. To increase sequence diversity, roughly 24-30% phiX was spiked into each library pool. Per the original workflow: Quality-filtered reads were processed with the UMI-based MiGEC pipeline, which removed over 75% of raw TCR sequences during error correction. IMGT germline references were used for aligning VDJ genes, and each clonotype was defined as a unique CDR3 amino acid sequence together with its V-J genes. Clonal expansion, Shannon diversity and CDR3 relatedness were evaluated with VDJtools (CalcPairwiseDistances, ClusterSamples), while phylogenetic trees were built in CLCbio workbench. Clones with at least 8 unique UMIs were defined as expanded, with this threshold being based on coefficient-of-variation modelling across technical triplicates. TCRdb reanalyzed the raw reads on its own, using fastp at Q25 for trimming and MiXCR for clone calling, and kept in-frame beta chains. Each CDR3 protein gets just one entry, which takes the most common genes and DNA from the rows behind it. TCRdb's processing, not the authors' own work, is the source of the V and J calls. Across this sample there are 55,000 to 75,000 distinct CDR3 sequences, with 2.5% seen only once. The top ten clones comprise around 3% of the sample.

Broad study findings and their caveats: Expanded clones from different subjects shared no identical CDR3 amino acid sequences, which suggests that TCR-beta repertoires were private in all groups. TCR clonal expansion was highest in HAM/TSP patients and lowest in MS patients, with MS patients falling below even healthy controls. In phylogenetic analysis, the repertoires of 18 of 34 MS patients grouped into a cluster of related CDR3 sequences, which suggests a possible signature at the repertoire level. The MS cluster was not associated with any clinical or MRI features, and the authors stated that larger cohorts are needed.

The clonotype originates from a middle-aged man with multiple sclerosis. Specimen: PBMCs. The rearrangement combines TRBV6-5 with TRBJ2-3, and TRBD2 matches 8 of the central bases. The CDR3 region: CASSYSPSGTDTQYF. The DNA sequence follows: TGTGCCAGCAGTTACTCTCCTAGCGGGACAGATACGCAGTATTTT.